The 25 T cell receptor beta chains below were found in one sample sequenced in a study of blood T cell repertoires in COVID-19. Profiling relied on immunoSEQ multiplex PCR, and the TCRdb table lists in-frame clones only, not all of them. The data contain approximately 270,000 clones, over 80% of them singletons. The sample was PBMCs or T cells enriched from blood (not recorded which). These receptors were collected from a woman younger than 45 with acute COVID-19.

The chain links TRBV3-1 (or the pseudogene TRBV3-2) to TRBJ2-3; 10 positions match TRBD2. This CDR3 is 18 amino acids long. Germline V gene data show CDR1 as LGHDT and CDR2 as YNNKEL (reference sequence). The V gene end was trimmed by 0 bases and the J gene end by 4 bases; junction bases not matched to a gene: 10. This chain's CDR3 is CASSQDTVMLAGADTQYF. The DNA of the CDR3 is TGTGCCAGCAGCCAAGATACAGTGATGCTAGCGGGAGCAGATACGCAGTATTTT.

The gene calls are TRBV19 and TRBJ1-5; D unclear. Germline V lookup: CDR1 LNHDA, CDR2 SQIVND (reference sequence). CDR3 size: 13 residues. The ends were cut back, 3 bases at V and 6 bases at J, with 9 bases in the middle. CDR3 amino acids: CASSIVPPQPQHF. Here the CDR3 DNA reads TGTGCCAGTAGTATCGTTCCTCCTCAGCCCCAGCATTTT.

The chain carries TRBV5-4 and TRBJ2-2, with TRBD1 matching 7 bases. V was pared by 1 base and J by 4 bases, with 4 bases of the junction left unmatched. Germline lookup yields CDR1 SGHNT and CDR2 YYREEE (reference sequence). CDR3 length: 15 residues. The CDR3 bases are TGTGCCAGCAGCTTGAGGGGGCGCGGCACCGGGGAGCTGTTTTTT. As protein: CASSLRGRGTGELFF.

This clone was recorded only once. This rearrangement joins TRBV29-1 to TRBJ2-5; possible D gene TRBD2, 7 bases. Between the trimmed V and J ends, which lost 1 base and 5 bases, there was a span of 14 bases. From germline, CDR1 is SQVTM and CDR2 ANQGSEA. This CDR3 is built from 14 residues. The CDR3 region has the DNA TGCAGCGTTGAAGGGGAGGGGGGTTTTGAGACCCAGTACTTC. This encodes CSVEGEGGFETQYF.

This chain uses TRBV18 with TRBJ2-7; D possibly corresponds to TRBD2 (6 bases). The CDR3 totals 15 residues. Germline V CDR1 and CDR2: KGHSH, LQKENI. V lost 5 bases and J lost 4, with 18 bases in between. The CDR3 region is CASSDDRAGGYEQYF. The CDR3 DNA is TGTGCCAGCTCAGACGACCGGGCCGGGGGTTACGAGCAGTACTTC.

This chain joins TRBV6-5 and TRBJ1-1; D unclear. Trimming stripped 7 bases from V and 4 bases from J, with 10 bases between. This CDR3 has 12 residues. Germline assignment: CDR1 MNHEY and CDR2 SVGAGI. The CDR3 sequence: CASIRGITEAFF. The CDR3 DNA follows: TGTGCCAGCATCCGGGGTATCACTGAAGCTTTCTTT.

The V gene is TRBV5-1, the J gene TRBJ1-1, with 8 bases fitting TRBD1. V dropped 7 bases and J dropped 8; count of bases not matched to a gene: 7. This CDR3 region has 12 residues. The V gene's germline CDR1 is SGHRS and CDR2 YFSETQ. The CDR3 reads CASGPGTGEAFF. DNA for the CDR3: TGCGCCAGCGGTCCCGGGACAGGAGAAGCTTTCTTT.

The CDR3 loop is CASSYSGIADYEQYF. The CDR3 DNA sequence: TGTGCCAGCAGTTACTCAGGAATAGCTGATTACGAGCAGTACTTC. This chain connects TRBV6-5 to TRBJ2-7; D gene uncertain. CDR1 is MNHEY and CDR2 is SVGAGI in the germline V gene. V was clipped by 0 bases and J by 4 bases, with 13 bases between them. The length of the CDR3 is 15 residues.

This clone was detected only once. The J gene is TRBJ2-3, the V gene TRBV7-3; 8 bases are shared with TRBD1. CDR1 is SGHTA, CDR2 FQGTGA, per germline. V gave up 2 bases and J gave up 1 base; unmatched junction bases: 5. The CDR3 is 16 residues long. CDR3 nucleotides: TGTGCCAGCAGCTTACGGACAGGGAGAGGCACAGATACGCAGTATTTT. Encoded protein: CASSLRTGRGTDTQYF.

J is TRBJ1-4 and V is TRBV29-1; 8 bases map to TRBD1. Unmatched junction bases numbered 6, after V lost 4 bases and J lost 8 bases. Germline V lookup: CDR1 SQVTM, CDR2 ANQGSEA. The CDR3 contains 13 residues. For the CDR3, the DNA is TGCAGCGTTGTAGGACAGGGAGGAGAAAAACTGTTTTTT. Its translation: CSVVGQGGEKLFF.

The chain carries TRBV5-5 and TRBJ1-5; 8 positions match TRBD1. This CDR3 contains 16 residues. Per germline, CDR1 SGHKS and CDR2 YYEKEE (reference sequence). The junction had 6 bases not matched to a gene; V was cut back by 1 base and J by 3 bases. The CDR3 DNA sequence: TGTGCCAGCAGCTTGAGGACAGGGTGGGACAATCAGCCCCAGCATTTT. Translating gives CASSLRTGWDNQPQHF.

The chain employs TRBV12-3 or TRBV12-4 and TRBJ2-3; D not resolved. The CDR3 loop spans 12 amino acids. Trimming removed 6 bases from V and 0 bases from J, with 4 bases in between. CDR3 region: CASSISTDTQYF. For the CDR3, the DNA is TGTGCCAGCAGCATTAGCACAGATACGCAGTATTTT.

This chain's CDR3 is CASSTSGVLSGNTIYF. The CDR3 DNA is TGTGCCAGCAGTACCTCCGGGGTCCTTTCTGGAAACACCATATATTTT. J is TRBJ1-3 and V is TRBV7-6; D gene uncertain. Per germline, CDR1 SGHVS and CDR2 FNYEAQ. The V and J ends lost 6 bases and 1 base respectively, with 16 bases between them. The CDR3 extends over 16 amino acids.

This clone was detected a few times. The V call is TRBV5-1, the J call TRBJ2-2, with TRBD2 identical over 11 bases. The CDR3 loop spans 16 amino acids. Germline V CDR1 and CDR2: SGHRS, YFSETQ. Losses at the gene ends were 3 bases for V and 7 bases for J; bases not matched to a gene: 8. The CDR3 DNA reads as TGCGCCAGCAGCTACCGACTAGCGGGGTCCAACGGGGAGCTGTTTTTT. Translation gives CASSYRLAGSNGELFF.

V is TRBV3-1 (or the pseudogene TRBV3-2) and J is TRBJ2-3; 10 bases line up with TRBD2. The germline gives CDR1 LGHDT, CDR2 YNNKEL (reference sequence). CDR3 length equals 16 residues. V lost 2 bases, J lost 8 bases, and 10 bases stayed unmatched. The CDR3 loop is CASSQWLAGDPGTQYF. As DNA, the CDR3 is TGTGCCAGCAGCCAATGGCTAGCGGGAGATCCCGGTACGCAGTATTTT.

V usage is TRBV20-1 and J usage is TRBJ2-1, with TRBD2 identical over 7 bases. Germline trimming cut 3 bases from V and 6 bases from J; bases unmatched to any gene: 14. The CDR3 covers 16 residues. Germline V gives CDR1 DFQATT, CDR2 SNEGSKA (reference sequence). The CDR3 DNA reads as TGCAGTGCTAGTACGCGACTAGCTTTAGGAGCCAATGAGCAGTTCTTC. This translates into CSASTRLALGANEQFF.

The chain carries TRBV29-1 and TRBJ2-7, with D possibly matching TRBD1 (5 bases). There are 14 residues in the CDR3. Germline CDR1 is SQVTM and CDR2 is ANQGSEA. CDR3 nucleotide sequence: TGCAGTGCTATTACAGGAAGGAGCTCCTACGAGCAGTACTTC. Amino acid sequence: CSAITGRSSYEQYF.

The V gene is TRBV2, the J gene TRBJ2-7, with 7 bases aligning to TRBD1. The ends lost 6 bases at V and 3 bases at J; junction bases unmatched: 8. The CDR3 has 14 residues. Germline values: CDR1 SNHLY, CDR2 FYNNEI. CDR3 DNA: TGTGCCAGCAGGAATACGGGACAGAACTACGAGCAGTACTTC. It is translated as CASRNTGQNYEQYF.

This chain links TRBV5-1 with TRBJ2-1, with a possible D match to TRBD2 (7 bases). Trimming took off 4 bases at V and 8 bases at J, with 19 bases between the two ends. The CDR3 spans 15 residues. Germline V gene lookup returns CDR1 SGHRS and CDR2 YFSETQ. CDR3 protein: CASSPIGGDGDEQFF. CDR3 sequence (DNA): TGCGCCAGCAGCCCCATAGGGGGGGATGGCGATGAGCAGTTCTTC.

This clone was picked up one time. The CDR3 loop is CASGPGQNLYNEQFF. Here the CDR3 DNA reads TGTGCTAGTGGGCCGGGACAAAACCTCTACAATGAGCAGTTCTTC. The rearrangement uses TRBV12-5 and TRBJ2-1; tentative D call: TRBD1 (6 bases). V lost 6 bases and J 3 bases, leaving 15 bases between the germline ends. The CDR3 contains 15 residues. Germline assignment: CDR1 LGHNT and CDR2 FRNRAP.

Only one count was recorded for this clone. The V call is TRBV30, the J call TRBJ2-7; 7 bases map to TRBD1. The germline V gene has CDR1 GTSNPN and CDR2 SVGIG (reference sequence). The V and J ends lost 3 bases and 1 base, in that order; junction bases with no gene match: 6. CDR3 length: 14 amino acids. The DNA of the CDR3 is TGTGCCTGGAGACCCGGGACAGTATCCTACGAGCAGTACTTC. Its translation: CAWRPGTVSYEQYF.

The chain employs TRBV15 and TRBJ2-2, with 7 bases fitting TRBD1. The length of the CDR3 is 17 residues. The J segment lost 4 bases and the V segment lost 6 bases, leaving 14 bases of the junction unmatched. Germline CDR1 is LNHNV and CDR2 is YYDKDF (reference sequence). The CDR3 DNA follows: TGTGCCACCAGTTCTCCAAGGGGGCGAGTCACCACCGGGGAGCTGTTTTTT. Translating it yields CATSSPRGRVTTGELFF. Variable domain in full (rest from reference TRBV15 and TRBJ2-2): DAMVIQNPRYQVTQFGKPVTLSCSQTLNHNVMYWYQQKSSQAPKLLFHYYDKDFNNEADTPDNFQSRRPNTSFCFLDIRSPGLGDTAMYLCATSSPRGRVTTGELFFGEGSRLTVL.

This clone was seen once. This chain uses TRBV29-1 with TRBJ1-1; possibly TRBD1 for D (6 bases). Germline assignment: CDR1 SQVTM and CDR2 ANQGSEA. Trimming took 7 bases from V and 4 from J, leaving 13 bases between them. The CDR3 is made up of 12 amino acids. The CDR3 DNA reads TGCAGCGGAGAGGGGGATTTCACTGAAGCTTTCTTT. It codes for CSGEGDFTEAFF.

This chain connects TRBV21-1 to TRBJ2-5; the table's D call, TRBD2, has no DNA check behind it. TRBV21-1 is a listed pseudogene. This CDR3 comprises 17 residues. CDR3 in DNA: TGTGCCAGCAGCAAAGACCCTTCAAGCGCGGAACAAGAGACCCAGTACTTC. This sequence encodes CASSKDPSSAEQETQYF.

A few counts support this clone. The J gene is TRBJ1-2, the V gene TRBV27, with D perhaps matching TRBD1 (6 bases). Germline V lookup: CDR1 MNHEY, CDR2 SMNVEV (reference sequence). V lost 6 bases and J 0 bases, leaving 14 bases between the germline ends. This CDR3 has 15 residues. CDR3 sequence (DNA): TGTGCCAGCAGACATATCGACAGGCCTAACTATGGCTACACCTTC. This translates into CASRHIDRPNYGYTF.